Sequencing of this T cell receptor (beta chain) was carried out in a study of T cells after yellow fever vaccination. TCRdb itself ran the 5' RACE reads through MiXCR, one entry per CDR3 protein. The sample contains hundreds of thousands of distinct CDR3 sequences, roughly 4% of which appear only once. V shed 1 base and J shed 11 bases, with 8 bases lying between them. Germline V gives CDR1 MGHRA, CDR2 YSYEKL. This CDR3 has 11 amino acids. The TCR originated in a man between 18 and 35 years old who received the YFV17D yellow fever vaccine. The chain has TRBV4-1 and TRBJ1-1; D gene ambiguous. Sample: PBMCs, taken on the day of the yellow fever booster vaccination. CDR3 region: CASSQGWAAFF. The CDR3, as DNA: TGCGCCAGCAGCCAAGGCTGGGCGGCTTTCTTT.